This T cell receptor (beta chain) is from a study of blood T cell repertoires in COVID-19. This table comes from immunoSEQ multiplex PCR, and its TCRdb copy is limited to in-frame clones, with some not included. Among some 150,000 clones listed, around 84% were seen once. This CDR3 is built from 13 residues. With 8 bases clipped from V and 4 bases from J, the junction kept 4 bases outside the gene matches. Looked up from germline, CDR1 is MNHEY and CDR2 is SVGAGI. This sequence joins TRBV6-5 and TRBJ1-3, with 8 positions matching TRBD1. The sequencing input was peripheral blood. The origin of this receptor is a woman between 45 and 65 years old with acute or convalescent COVID-19. This CDR3 reads CASRRTGGNTIYF. CDR3 DNA sequence: TGTGCCAGCCGTCGGACAGGGGGAAACACCATATATTTT.